The clone carrying this T cell receptor (beta chain) came up a few times. Its antigen remains unidentified. Researchers made TCR cDNA using 5'RACE template switching, and this step added a universal primer site and UMIs. TCRdb ran MiXCR on the 5' RACE reads and lists one entry per CDR3 protein. The sample records about 260,000 distinct CDR3 sequences, 10% to 15% being singletons. This sample is part of a study of T cells after yellow fever vaccination. Overall study results and limits: Booster samples showed a return of most primary-vaccination clones (roughly 95% CD4, approximately 85% CD8). Abundant clonotypes from the bulk population could get into FACS-sorted repertoires as contaminants. Clonotypes appearing in both CD4 and CD8 compartments existed, and their share was small.

Per germline, CDR1 MNHNS and CDR2 SASEGT. With 5 bases clipped from V and 6 bases from J, the junction kept 15 bases outside the gene matches. The CDR3 is made up of 18 amino acids. The chain couples TRBV6-1 to TRBJ2-2; 10 bases fit TRBD1. This receptor was taken from a man between 25 and 39 years old who received the YFV17D yellow fever vaccine. Here the sequenced sample was CD4+ T cells sorted from PBMCs, taken 45 days after the yellow fever booster vaccination. CDR3 in amino acids: CASSLVLPGQGRAGELFF. The CDR3 DNA is TGTGCCAGCAGTCTAGTGCTTCCGGGACAGGGGCGAGCCGGGGAGCTGTTTTTT.